This is a list of T cell receptor beta chains from one sample in a study of shared clonotypes between healthy human individuals. The method was immunoSEQ multiplex PCR; TCRdb's version includes in-frame clones alone and lacks a portion of them. The repertoire includes around 720,000 clones, roughly 73% of them detected once, and around 1.8% sits in the top ten. The sample was memory CD4+ T cells sorted from blood. The receptors were gathered from a woman in her 30s in good health. Both conserved end residues are part of each CDR3. Fields, in order: clone size, D gene, V gene, J gene, CDR3 DNA, CDR3 protein. The D gene is left open where the match is weak. Only part of the rows carry a size: once, few, many, or a class if the clone is expanded.

.	TRBD1	TRBV19	TRBJ1-1	TGTGCCAGTAGCGGACAGGGGGGTTCTGAAGCTTTCTTT	CASSGQGGSEAFF
few	.	TRBV19	TRBJ2-1	TGTGCCAGTGCCTCTGTCTCCTACAATGAGCAGTTCTTC	CASASVSYNEQFF
.	TRBD1	TRBV7-9	TRBJ2-2	TGTGCCAGCAGCTTGAGGACAGGGGGCGAGGACACCGGGGAGCTGTTTTTT	CASSLRTGGEDTGELFF
.	TRBD1	TRBV4-1	TRBJ1-1	TGCGCCAGCAGCCAGAGAGGAGGGGGCGGGGACACTGAAGCTTTCTTT	CASSQRGGGGDTEAFF
.	.	TRBV2	TRBJ2-2	TGTGCCAGCACAGGTGCTAGCGCTACGGAGCTGTTTTTT	CASTGASATELFF
.	.	TRBV28	TRBJ2-6	TGTGCCAGCATAGGCCGGGCCAACGTCCTGACTTTC	CASIGRANVLTF
.	TRBD1	TRBV27	TRBJ2-5	TGTGCCAGCAGTTCGGGACAGGGGTTGGGGACCCAGTACTTC	CASSSGQGLGTQYF
.	TRBD1	TRBV7-8	TRBJ1-5	TGTGCCAGCAGCTTATTTGGACAGGGTAGCAATCAGCCCCAGCATTTT	CASSLFGQGSNQPQHF
.	.	TRBV2	TRBJ2-1	TGTGCCAGCACCAGGACTAGGGGGGAGGTTGAGCAGTTCTTC	CASTRTRGEVEQFF
.	.	TRBV5-1	TRBJ1-5	TGCGCCAGCAGCCCGGGGCAGAATAGCAATCAGCCCCAGCATTTT	CASSPGQNSNQPQHF
.	TRBD1	TRBV30	TRBJ1-4	TGTGCCTGGAGCGCAACAGGGGTAAATGAAAAACTGTTTTTT	CAWSATGVNEKLFF
once	.	TRBV29-1	TRBJ1-3	TGCAGCGTTGATGACCGCGCCCTCTCTGGAAACACCATATATTTT	CSVDDRALSGNTIYF
many	.	TRBV18	TRBJ2-3	TGTGCCAGCTCACCGGGTCAATATGGTGGGACAGATACGCAGTATTTT	CASSPGQYGGTDTQYF
.	.	TRBV28	TRBJ1-5	TGTGCCAGCAGTACATACAGGGATAGCAATCAGCCCCAGCATTTT	CASSTYRDSNQPQHF
.	TRBD2	TRBV14	TRBJ2-1	TGTGCCAGCAGCCAAGATGCGGGACTAGCGGGGCCCAACTACAATGAGCAGTTCTTC	CASSQDAGLAGPNYNEQFF